The clone carrying this T cell receptor (beta chain) was recorded many times. Its antigen is not known. V gave up 4 bases and J gave up 3 bases, with 15 bases separating them. The CDR3 totals 15 residues. Germline-derived CDR1 and CDR2 are SGHVS and FNYEAQ. The time point: patch test 2, 6 weeks after DPC sensitization. Stated treatment: therapeutic diphenylcyclopropenone sensitization with weekly scalp DPC. This record belongs to a study of human T cells and chemical hapten exposure. Overall study: The scalp of each patient received a weekly diphenylcyclopropenone dose for the full roughly 24-week study. General study results and limits: In the PT1 data, expanded TCR counts showed a positive correlation with patch test score.

Unique molecular identifiers were attached to individual cDNA molecules within the library. MiXCR, applied by TCRdb to the RACE reads, yields one record per CDR3 protein. The sample includes tens of thousands of distinct CDR3 sequences, about 8.9% of them seen just once. The chain links TRBV7-6 to TRBJ1-1, with a weak D call TRBD1 (6 bases). Sequencing was performed on whole blood, taken in connection with sensitization to the hapten diphenylcyclopropenone (DPC). The TCR originated in a woman aged 40 to 50 with alopecia areata. Some clones in this sample may be carry-over from other donors' samples. This CDR3 reads CASSSDPGVYTEAFF. As DNA, the CDR3 is TGTGCCAGCAGCTCCGACCCAGGGGTTTACACTGAAGCTTTCTTT.